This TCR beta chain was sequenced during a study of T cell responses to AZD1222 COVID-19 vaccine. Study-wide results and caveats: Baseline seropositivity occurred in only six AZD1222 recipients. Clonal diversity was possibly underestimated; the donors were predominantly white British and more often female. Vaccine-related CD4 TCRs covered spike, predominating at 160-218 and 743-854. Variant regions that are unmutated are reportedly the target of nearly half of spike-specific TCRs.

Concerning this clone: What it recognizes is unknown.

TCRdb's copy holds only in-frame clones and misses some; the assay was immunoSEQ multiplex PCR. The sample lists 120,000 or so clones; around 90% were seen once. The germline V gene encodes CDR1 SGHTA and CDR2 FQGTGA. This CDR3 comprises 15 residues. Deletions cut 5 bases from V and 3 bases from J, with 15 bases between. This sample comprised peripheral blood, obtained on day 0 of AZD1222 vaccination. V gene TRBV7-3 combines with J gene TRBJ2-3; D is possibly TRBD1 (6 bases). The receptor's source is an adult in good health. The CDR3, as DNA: TGTGCCAGCAGCGCAACTGGGGGCGGGACAGATACGCAGTATTTT. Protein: CASSATGGGTDTQYF.